The T cell receptor beta chain described here comes from a study of response to subunit inactivated influenza vaccine. TCRdb ran MiXCR on the RT-PCR reads and lists one entry per CDR3 protein. The sample includes 500,000 to 700,000 distinct CDR3 sequences, under 25% of them seen just once. V was cut by 2 bases and J by 10 bases, with 8 bases left in between. The germline gives CDR1 MNHNS, CDR2 SASEGT. This CDR3 is 11 amino acids long. The sample was also reused in another study, on T cells expressing NK-cell markers. As reported in that work: TCR beta cDNA was generated via 5'RACE template switching incorporating UMIs.

This clonotype was sampled from a man between 45 and 60 years old who received an inactivated influenza vaccine. The material was CD4+ T cells sorted from PBMCs, obtained 11 to 12 days after vaccination. The J gene is TRBJ1-2, the V gene TRBV6-1, with a weak D call TRBD1 (5 bases). Here the CDR3 reads CASSEQGDYTF. The CDR3 DNA reads TGTGCCAGCAGTGAACAGGGTGACTACACCTTC.